This T cell receptor (beta chain) was identified during a study of PD-L1 blockade in urothelial cancer. The time point here: pretreatment peripheral blood. Only in-frame clones appear in the TCRdb table, and some are missing; sequencing was by immunoSEQ multiplex PCR. This sample yields roughly 90,000 clones, of which 89% are seen a single time; about 0.89% belongs to the top ten. Looked up from germline, CDR1 is MDHEN and CDR2 is SYDVKM. The V end was cut by 3 bases, the J end by 5 bases, with 7 bases between. CDR3 length: 12 amino acids. The rearrangement uses TRBV28 and TRBJ1-2; a possible D gene is TRBD1 (6 bases). The source was PBMCs, collected around atezolizumab (anti-PD-L1) treatment. This TCR derives from a woman older than 75 with urothelial cancer. CDR3 DNA sequence: TGTGCCAGCAGTTTGGGACAATATGGCTACACCTTC. Protein product: CASSLGQYGYTF.